One and the same sample provided the 30 T cell receptor beta chains below, sequenced in a study of blood T cell repertoires in COVID-19. The table came from immunoSEQ multiplex PCR; TCRdb's copy has only in-frame clones and leaves some out. This sample has about 74,000 clones, with approximately 85% found just once. The sample consisted of peripheral blood. The receptors originated from a man aged 65 to 79 with acute or convalescent COVID-19.

This clone was observed a single time. J is TRBJ1-4 and V is TRBV5-1; weak D call: TRBD1 (5 bases). The V end lost 2 bases, the J end lost 7 bases, and 15 bases lay between the germline ends. Germline V gene data show CDR1 as SGHRS and CDR2 as YFSETQ. CDR3 length equals 15 residues. The CDR3 loop reads CASSFTGLVREKLFF. DNA for the CDR3: TGCGCCAGCAGCTTCACAGGTCTAGTGCGTGAAAAACTGTTTTTT.

The V call is TRBV19, the J call TRBJ2-2; D possibly corresponds to TRBD1 (8 bases). V lost 8 bases, J lost 7 bases, and 20 bases lay in between. Germline lookup yields CDR1 LNHDA and CDR2 SQIVND (reference sequence). CDR3 length: 15 residues. CDR3 sequence: CASHNRGGRGGELFF. The CDR3, as DNA: TGTGCCAGTCATAACAGGGGGGGACGAGGCGGGGAGCTGTTTTTT.

This chain links TRBV28 with TRBJ1-1; possibly TRBD1 for D (5 bases). The CDR3 covers 14 residues. Trimming stripped 3 bases from V and 1 base from J, with 9 bases between. Germline loops: CDR1 MDHEN, CDR2 SYDVKM. CDR3 region: CASSLPGSNTEAFF. The CDR3, as DNA: TGTGCCAGCAGTTTGCCAGGGTCGAACACTGAAGCTTTCTTT.

This clone occurred many times. This sequence joins TRBV6-5 and TRBJ1-1; 7 positions agree with TRBD1. The germline CDR1 and CDR2 sequences are MNHEY and SVGAGI. The CDR3 is 13 residues long. Trimming cost V 2 bases and J 4 bases; bases outside gene matches: 1. The CDR3 here is CASSYNRGTEAFF. The CDR3 coding sequence is TGTGCCAGCAGTTACAACAGGGGCACTGAAGCTTTCTTT.

The chain links TRBV19 to TRBJ1-3, with 11 bases matching TRBD1. Germline values: CDR1 LNHDA, CDR2 SQIVND (reference sequence). The CDR3 runs 16 residues. Trimming removed 4 bases from V and 3 bases from J; junction bases left unmatched: 5. The CDR3 here is CASSNFGTGGGNTIYF. CDR3 bases: TGTGCCAGTAGTAACTTCGGGACAGGGGGTGGAAACACCATATATTTT.

The chain uses TRBV10-1 and TRBJ2-1, with 13 nucleotides matching TRBD2. CDR3 length: 15 amino acids. The ends lost 5 bases at V and 7 bases at J; junction bases unmatched: 5. Germline V gives CDR1 WNHNN, CDR2 SYGVQD (reference sequence). The CDR3 DNA is TGCGCCAGCAGTCCCGGACTAGCGGGAGCTAATGAGCAGTTCTTC. Translated, it gives CASSPGLAGANEQFF.

The chain has TRBV7-3 and TRBJ2-6; D not resolved. V was clipped by 3 bases and J by 1 base, with 7 bases between them. CDR1 and CDR2 from the germline V gene are SGHTA and FQGTGA. CDR3 length equals 15 residues. The CDR3 region has the DNA TGTGCCAGCAGCTTCCGCGGATCTGGGGCCAACGTCCTGACTTTC. Its translation is CASSFRGSGANVLTF.

In this sample, this clone turned up many times. V gene TRBV6-1 combines with J gene TRBJ1-4; D remains unclear. The germline gives CDR1 MNHNS, CDR2 SASEGT. The CDR3 has 13 residues. V was cut by 1 base and J by 13 bases, with 13 bases left in between. For the CDR3, the DNA is TGTGCCAGCAGTGAAGTTGGCGGCGCGAGACTGTTTTTT. This gives the protein CASSEVGGARLFF.

The chain recombines TRBV7-9 with TRBJ2-5; possible D gene TRBD2, 6 bases. CDR1 SEHNR and CDR2 FQNEAQ come from the germline V gene (reference sequence). The CDR3 extends over 15 amino acids. V was pared by 5 bases and J by 1 base, with 14 bases between. CDR3 protein: CASSPSAGSQETQYF. CDR3 bases: TGTGCCAGCAGCCCTAGCGCGGGGTCCCAAGAGACCCAGTACTTC.

The V call is TRBV2, the J call TRBJ2-2, with 14 bases fitting TRBD2. Germline V gives CDR1 SNHLY, CDR2 FYNNEI. V dropped 7 bases and J dropped 6; count of bases not matched to a gene: 4. The CDR3 covers 15 residues. In DNA, the CDR3 is TGTGCCAGCACCGGGACTAGCGGGAGCCCCGGGGAGCTGTTTTTT. It translates to CASTGTSGSPGELFF. Filled out from reference TRBV2 and TRBJ2-2, the complete variable domain reads EPEVTQTPSHQVTQMGQEVILRCVPISNHLYFYWYRQILGQKVEFLVSFYNNEISEKSEIFDDQFSVERPDGSNFTLKIRSTKLEDSAMYFCASTGTSGSPGELFFGEGSRLTVL.

This clone was detected once. The chain recombines TRBV7-2 with TRBJ1-4; D remains ambiguous. Per germline, CDR1 SGHTA and CDR2 FQGNSA. Trimming shortened V by 4 bases and J by 3 bases, and 15 bases separated the two germline ends. The CDR3 is 16 residues long. CDR3 loop: CASSSVGRQANEKLFF. CDR3 coding DNA: TGTGCCAGCAGCTCGGTTGGGAGGCAGGCTAATGAAAAACTGTTTTTT.

The chain is built from TRBV4-1 and TRBJ1-2; 8 nucleotides match TRBD1. V lost 0 bases, J lost 6 bases, and 9 bases stayed unmatched. From germline, CDR1 is MGHRA and CDR2 YSYEKL. The CDR3 length is 16 residues. The DNA for the CDR3 is TGCGCCAGCAGCCAAGAGATACCGGGACAGGTTGATGGCTACACCTTC. This codes for CASSQEIPGQVDGYTF.

V gene TRBV10-2 combines with J gene TRBJ2-7; 9 positions agree with TRBD2. In germline, CDR1 is WSHSY, CDR2 SAAADI. V shed 6 bases and J 5 bases; nucleotides not matched to a gene: 5. This CDR3 is 13 amino acids long. For the CDR3, the DNA is TGCGCCAGCAGGGGACTAGCCCTCCACGAGCAGTACTTC. Protein: CASRGLALHEQYF.

As concerns this clone: The sample carries other DNA sequences with the same CDR3. The rearrangement links TRBV6-1 to TRBJ1-6, with no clear D. CDR1 and CDR2 from the germline V gene are MNHNS and SASEGT. The CDR3 loop spans 13 amino acids. Trimming left V 0 bases short and J 9 bases short, with 6 bases between. CDR3 region: CASSEARGSPLHF. The CDR3 coding sequence is TGTGCCAGCAGTGAAGCGCGGGGTTCACCCCTCCACTTT.

The chain employs TRBV5-4 and TRBJ2-1, with 9 bases identical to TRBD1. This CDR3 has 15 amino acids. Germline V gives CDR1 SGHNT, CDR2 YYREEE (reference sequence). Trimming took 2 bases from V and 2 from J; bases not matched to a gene: 2. The CDR3 bases are TGTGCCAGCAGCTTACAGGGGGCACCCTACAATGAGCAGTTCTTC. This sequence encodes CASSLQGAPYNEQFF.

This rearrangement joins TRBV3-1 (or the pseudogene TRBV3-2) to TRBJ1-4; TRBD1 agrees at 7 bases. The V gene's germline CDR1 is LGHDT and CDR2 YNNKEL (reference sequence). Germline trimming cut 5 bases from V and 0 bases from J; bases unmatched to any gene: 3. CDR3 length equals 15 residues. CDR3 region: CASSWGQTTNEKLFF. CDR3 DNA sequence: TGTGCCAGCAGCTGGGGACAGACAACTAATGAAAAACTGTTTTTT.

The chain couples TRBV18 to TRBJ1-1; D remains ambiguous. Trimming removed 1 base at V and 1 base at J, with 4 bases between. CDR3 length equals 13 residues. The germline V gene encodes CDR1 KGHSH and CDR2 LQKENI. In nucleotides, the CDR3 is TGTGCCAGCTCACCACAGCAGAACACTGAAGCTTTCTTT. Amino acids: CASSPQQNTEAFF.

The J gene is TRBJ2-5, the V gene TRBV28, with 12 bases matching TRBD2. In germline, CDR1 is MDHEN, CDR2 SYDVKM. This CDR3 contains 17 residues. Trimming took 5 bases from V and 2 from J; bases not matched to a gene: 9. CDR3: CASSPTSGRLGQETQYF. DNA of the CDR3: TGTGCCAGCAGTCCAACTAGCGGGAGGTTGGGGCAAGAGACCCAGTACTTC.

The rearrangement uses TRBV6-5 and TRBJ1-6; D gene unclear. Trimming left V 6 bases short and J 8 bases short, with 8 bases between. Germline V gene sequence: CDR1 MNHEY, CDR2 SVGAGI. This CDR3 is 12 amino acids long. The CDR3 nucleotides are TGTGCCAGCAGATGGAGGGATTCACCCCTCCACTTT. Its translation is CASRWRDSPLHF.

The chain combines TRBV6-5 with TRBJ2-7, with TRBD1 as a possible D gene (6 bases). This CDR3 has 16 residues. Trimming took 0 bases from V and 1 from J, leaving 13 bases between them. CDR1 is MNHEY and CDR2 is SVGAGI in the germline V gene. The CDR3 reads CASSYSRDTISYEQYF. The CDR3 nucleotides read TGTGCCAGCAGTTACTCCCGGGACACAATTTCCTACGAGCAGTACTTC.

J is TRBJ2-7 and V is TRBV4-3; D is ambiguous. With 5 bases removed from V and 6 bases from J, the gap between germline ends came to 14 bases. This CDR3 spans 13 amino acids. Germline V gene lookup returns CDR1 LGHNA and CDR2 YSLEER. In DNA form, the CDR3 reads TGCGCCAGCAGCTCCCTTGGCACAGCCGAGCAGTACTTC. Its protein is CASSSLGTAEQYF.

V gene TRBV19 combines with J gene TRBJ1-4; 7 bases line up with TRBD1. The CDR3 spans 14 residues. CDR1 and CDR2 from the germline V gene are LNHDA and SQIVND (reference sequence). The J segment lost 8 bases and the V segment lost 5 bases, leaving 8 bases of the junction unmatched. CDR3 loop: CASSLRDRDEKLFF. As DNA, the CDR3 is TGTGCCAGTAGTCTGAGGGACAGAGACGAAAAACTGTTTTTT. The variable domain in full, completed from reference TRBV19 and TRBJ1-4, reads DGGITQSPKYLFRKEGQNVTLSCEQNLNHDAMYWYRQDPGQGLRLIYYSQIVNDFQKGDIAEGYSVSREKKESFPLTVTSAQKNPTAFYLCASSLRDRDEKLFFGSGTQLSVL.

Written as DNA, the CDR3 is TGTGCCAGCTCACCAGGGACAGGGGGTAGTCAGCCCCAGCATTTT. As protein: CASSPGTGGSQPQHF. J is TRBJ1-5 and V is TRBV18; 11 bases line up with TRBD1. The V segment lost 2 bases and the J segment 6 bases; nucleotides outside the gene matches: 3. Germline lookup yields CDR1 KGHSH and CDR2 LQKENI. The CDR3 sequence is 15 residues long.

The V and J genes are TRBV9 and TRBJ1-2, with 9 bases matching TRBD1. This CDR3 has 15 amino acids. V was clipped by 3 bases and J by 6 bases; unmatched bases: 9. The germline gives CDR1 SGDLS, CDR2 YYNGEE. The CDR3, as DNA: TGTGCCAGCAGCGGAAAGTCGGGACAGGGTCATGGCTACACCTTC. Translating it yields CASSGKSGQGHGYTF.

CDR3 residues: CASSVPDRDRGNNEQFF. DNA for the CDR3: TGCGCCAGCAGTGTACCCGATAGGGACAGGGGGAACAATGAGCAGTTCTTC. This chain links TRBV10-1 with TRBJ2-1, with TRBD1 matching 11 bases. There are 17 residues in the CDR3. In germline, CDR1 is WNHNN, CDR2 SYGVQD (reference sequence). Losses at the gene ends were 4 bases for V and 5 bases for J; bases not matched to a gene: 10.

The chain is built from TRBV5-1 and TRBJ2-7; the D gene is possibly TRBD2 (6 bases). Per germline, CDR1 SGHRS and CDR2 YFSETQ. This CDR3 is 16 amino acids long. V gave up 0 bases and J gave up 5 bases, with 18 bases separating them. The CDR3 bases are TGCGCCAGCAGCTTGGACCCGACTAGACAGAGAAACGAGCAGTACTTC. It is translated as CASSLDPTRQRNEQYF.

In this sample, this clone turned up once. V is TRBV9 and J is TRBJ2-5; 15 bases align to TRBD2. CDR1 and CDR2 (germline): SGDLS, YYNGEE. The ends lost 4 bases at V and 3 bases at J; junction bases unmatched: 10. This CDR3 contains 18 residues. The CDR3 sequence: CASSPRPGLAGGKETQYF. The CDR3 DNA reads TGTGCCAGCAGCCCACGTCCGGGACTAGCGGGGGGCAAAGAGACCCAGTACTTC.

The chain has TRBV5-6 and TRBJ1-6; possible D gene TRBD1, 6 bases. The germline gives CDR1 SGHDT, CDR2 YYEEEE. The ends were cut back, 3 bases at V and 1 base at J, with 11 bases in the middle. The CDR3 is made up of 16 amino acids. The CDR3 sequence: CASSSTGTSYNSPLHF. CDR3 coding DNA: TGTGCCAGCAGCTCTACAGGGACGTCCTATAATTCACCCCTCCACTTT.

This rearrangement joins TRBV21-1 to TRBJ1-2; TRBD1, the D gene given by the table, was not confirmed from the DNA. TRBV21-1 is a pseudogene. There are 14 residues in the CDR3. The chain's CDR3 is CASSDRGLNYGYTF. Here the CDR3 DNA reads TGTGCCAGCAGCGACAGGGGGCTCAACTATGGCTACACCTTC.

The V call is TRBV28, the J call TRBJ2-1; 12 nucleotides line up with TRBD2. The CDR3 contains 15 residues. With V trimmed by 7 bases and J by 9 bases, 10 bases remained unmatched. CDR1 and CDR2 (germline): MDHEN, SYDVKM. CDR3 sequence (DNA): TGTGCCAGCACTCTACTAGCGGGAGGTACCAGTGAGCAGTTCTTC. Amino acids: CASTLLAGGTSEQFF.